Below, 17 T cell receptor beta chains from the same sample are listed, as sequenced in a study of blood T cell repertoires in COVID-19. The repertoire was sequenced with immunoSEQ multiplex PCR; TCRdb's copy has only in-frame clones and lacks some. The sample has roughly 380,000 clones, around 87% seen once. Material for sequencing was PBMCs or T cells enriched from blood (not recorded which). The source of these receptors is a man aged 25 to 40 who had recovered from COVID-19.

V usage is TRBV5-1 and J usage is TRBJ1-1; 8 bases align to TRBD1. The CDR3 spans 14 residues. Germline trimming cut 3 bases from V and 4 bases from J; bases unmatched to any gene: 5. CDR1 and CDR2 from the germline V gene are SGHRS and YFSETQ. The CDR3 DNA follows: TGCGCCAGCAGCTCAGGACAGGGCCCCACTGAAGCTTTCTTT. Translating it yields CASSSGQGPTEAFF.

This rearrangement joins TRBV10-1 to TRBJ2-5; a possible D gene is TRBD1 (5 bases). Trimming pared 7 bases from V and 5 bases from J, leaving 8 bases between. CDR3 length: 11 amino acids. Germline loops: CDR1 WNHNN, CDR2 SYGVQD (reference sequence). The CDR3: CASTGLETQYF. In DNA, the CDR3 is TGCGCCAGCACAGGGTTGGAGACCCAGTACTTC.

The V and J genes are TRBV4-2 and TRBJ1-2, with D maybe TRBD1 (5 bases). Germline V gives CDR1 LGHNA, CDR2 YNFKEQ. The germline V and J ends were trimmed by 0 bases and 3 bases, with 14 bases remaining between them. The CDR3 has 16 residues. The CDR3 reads CASSQEGGDRYYGYTF. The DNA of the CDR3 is TGTGCCAGCAGCCAAGAGGGGGGAGACCGGTACTATGGCTACACCTTC.

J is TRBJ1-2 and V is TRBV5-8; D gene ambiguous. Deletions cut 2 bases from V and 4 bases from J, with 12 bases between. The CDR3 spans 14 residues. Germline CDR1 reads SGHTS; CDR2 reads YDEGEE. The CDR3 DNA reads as TGTGCCAGCAGCTTTGTAGGAGCTTCCTATGGCTACACCTTC. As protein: CASSFVGASYGYTF.

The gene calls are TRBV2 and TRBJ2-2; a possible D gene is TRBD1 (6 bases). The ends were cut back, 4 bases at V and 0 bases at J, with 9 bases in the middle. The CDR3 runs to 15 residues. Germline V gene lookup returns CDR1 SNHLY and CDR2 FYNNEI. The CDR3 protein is CASSGQVANTGELFF. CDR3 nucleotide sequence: TGTGCCAGCAGTGGACAGGTAGCGAACACCGGGGAGCTGTTTTTT.

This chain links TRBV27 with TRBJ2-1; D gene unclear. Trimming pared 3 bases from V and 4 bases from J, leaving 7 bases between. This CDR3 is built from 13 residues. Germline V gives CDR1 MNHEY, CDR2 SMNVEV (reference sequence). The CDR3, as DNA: TGTGCCAGCAGTTTTGCGAATTACAATGAGCAGTTCTTC. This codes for CASSFANYNEQFF.

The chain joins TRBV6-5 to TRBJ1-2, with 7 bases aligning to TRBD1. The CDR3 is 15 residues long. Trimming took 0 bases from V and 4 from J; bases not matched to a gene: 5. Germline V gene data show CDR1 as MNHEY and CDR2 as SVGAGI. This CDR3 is CASSYSARDSYGYTF. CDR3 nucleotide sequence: TGTGCCAGCAGTTACTCGGCCCGGGACAGCTATGGCTACACCTTC.

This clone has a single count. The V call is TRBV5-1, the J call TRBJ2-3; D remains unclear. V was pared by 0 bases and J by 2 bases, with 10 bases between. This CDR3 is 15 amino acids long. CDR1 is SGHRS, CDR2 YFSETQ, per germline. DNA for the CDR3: TGCGCCAGCAGCTTGGCCTCCGTTATCACAGATACGCAGTATTTT. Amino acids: CASSLASVITDTQYF.

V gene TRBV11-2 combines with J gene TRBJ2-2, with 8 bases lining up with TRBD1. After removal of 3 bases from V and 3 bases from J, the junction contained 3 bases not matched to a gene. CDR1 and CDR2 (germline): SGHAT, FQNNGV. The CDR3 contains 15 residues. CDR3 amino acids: CASSLLQGDTGELFF. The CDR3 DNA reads TGTGCCAGCAGCTTGTTACAGGGGGACACCGGGGAGCTGTTTTTT. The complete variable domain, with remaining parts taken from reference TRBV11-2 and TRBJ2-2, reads EAGVAQSPRYKIIEKRQSVAFWCNPISGHATLYWYQQILGQGPKLLIQFQNNGVVDDSQLPKDRFSAERLKGVDSTLKIQPAKLEDSAVYLCASSLLQGDTGELFFGEGSRLTVL.

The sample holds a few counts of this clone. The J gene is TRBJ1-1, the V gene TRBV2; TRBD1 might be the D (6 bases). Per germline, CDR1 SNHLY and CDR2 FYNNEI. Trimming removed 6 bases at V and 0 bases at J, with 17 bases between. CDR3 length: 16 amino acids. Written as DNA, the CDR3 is TGTGCCAGCAGACTACAGGGCGGTCGCGTGAACACTGAAGCTTTCTTT. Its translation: CASRLQGGRVNTEAFF.

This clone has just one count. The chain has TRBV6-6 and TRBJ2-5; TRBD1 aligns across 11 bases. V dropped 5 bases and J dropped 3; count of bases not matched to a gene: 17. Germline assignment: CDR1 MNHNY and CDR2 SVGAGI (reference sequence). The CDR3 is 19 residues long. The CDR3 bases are TGTGCCAGCAGTCCGGGACAGGGGGAGTACCCCAGTTCCAAAGAGACCCAGTACTTC. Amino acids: CASSPGQGEYPSSKETQYF.

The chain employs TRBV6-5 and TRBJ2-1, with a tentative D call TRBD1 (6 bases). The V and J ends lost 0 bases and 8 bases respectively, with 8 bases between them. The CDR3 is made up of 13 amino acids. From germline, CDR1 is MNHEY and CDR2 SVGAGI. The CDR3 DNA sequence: TGTGCCAGCAGTTACTCGGACAGCGATGAGCAGTTCTTC. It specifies CASSYSDSDEQFF.

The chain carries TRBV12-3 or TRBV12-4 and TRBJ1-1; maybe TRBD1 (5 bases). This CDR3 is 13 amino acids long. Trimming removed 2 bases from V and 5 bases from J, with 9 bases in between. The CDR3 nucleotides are TGTGCCAGCAGTTTAATCCAGGGTACTGAAGCTTTCTTT. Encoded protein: CASSLIQGTEAFF.

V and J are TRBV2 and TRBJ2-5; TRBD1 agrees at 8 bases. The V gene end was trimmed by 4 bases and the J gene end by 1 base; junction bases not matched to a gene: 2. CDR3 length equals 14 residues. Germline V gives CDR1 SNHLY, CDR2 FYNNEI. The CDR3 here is CASSAQGGQETQYF. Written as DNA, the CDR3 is TGTGCCAGCAGTGCACAGGGGGGCCAAGAGACCCAGTACTTC.

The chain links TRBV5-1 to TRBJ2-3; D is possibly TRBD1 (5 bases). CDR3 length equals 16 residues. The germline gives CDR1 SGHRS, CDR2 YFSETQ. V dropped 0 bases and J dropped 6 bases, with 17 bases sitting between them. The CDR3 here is CASSLAVGPIPDTQYF. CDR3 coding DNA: TGCGCCAGCAGCTTGGCCGTGGGGCCTATCCCGGATACGCAGTATTTT. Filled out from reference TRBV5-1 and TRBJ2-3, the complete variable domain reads KAGVTQTPRYLIKTRGQQVTLSCSPISGHRSVSWYQQTPGQGLQFLFEYFSETQRNKGNFPGRFSGRQFSNSRSEMNVSTLELGDSALYLCASSLAVGPIPDTQYFGPGTRLTVL.

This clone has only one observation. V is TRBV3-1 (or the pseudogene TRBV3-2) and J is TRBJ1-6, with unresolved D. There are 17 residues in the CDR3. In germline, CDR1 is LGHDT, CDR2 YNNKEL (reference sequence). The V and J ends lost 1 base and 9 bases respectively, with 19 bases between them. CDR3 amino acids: CASSQAPTALGPSPLHF. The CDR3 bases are TGTGCCAGCAGCCAAGCCCCCACAGCCCTCGGCCCTTCACCCCTCCACTTT.

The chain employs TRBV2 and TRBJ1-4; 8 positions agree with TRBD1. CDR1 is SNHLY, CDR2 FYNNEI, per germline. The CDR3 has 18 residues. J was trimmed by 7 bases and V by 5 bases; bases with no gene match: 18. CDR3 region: CASSSLRGLTGATEKLFF. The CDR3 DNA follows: TGTGCCAGCAGTTCCCTAAGGGGGCTGACAGGGGCGACTGAAAAACTGTTTTTT. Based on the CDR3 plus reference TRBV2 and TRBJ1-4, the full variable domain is EPEVTQTPSHQVTQMGQEVILRCVPISNHLYFYWYRQILGQKVEFLVSFYNNEISEKSEIFDDQFSVERPDGSNFTLKIRSTKLEDSAMYFCASSSLRGLTGATEKLFFGSGTQLSVL.